Following are 21 T cell receptor beta chains from one sample sequenced in a study of T cells in Graves' hyperthyroidism and ophthalmopathy. Amplification of TCR beta CDR3 regions was performed using RNA transcripts as template. The study used the HTBI primer set for a first-round RT-PCR of the TCR CDR3. TCRdb recomputed calls from the multiplex PCR reads with MiXCR, one row per CDR3 protein. Among around 190,000 distinct CDR3 sequences listed, about 15% were seen once. What was sequenced was blood. These receptors were taken from a woman between 50 and 59 years old with Graves' hyperthyroidism.

This clonotype was found many times. This chain joins TRBV12-3 or TRBV12-4 and TRBJ1-5, with D possibly TRBD1 on 5 matching bases. V lost 2 bases to trimming and J lost 0 bases, with 8 bases between them. This CDR3 spans 15 amino acids. CDR3 DNA sequence: TGTGCCAGCAGTTTAAGGGACCATAGCAATCAGCCCCAGCATTTT. The encoded protein is CASSLRDHSNQPQHF.

This clonotype was picked up many times. This rearrangement joins TRBV5-1 to TRBJ1-4; 9 bases agree with TRBD1. The CDR3 runs to 14 residues. With V trimmed by 3 bases and J by 6 bases, 3 bases remained unmatched. Germline V gene lookup returns CDR1 SGHRS and CDR2 YFSETQ. CDR3 loop: CASSYRGLDEKLFF. Written as DNA, the CDR3 is TGCGCCAGCAGCTACAGGGGGCTTGATGAAAAACTGTTTTTT.

This clonotype was counted ten times or more. The V gene is TRBV7-2, the J gene TRBJ2-1, with D hard to call. This CDR3 is 13 amino acids long. Germline CDR1 and CDR2: SGHTA and FQGNSA. Trimming cost V 1 base and J 9 bases, with 10 bases left between them. CDR3 nucleotides: TGTGCCAGCAGCTTAGTAACCCTCGGTGAGCAGTTCTTC. This encodes CASSLVTLGEQFF.

In its sample, this clonotype was seen many times. The chain has TRBV5-1 and TRBJ2-1, with D perhaps matching TRBD1 (6 bases). The CDR3 covers 15 residues. V was cut by 5 bases and J by 0 bases, with 12 bases left in between. In germline, CDR1 is SGHRS, CDR2 YFSETQ. CDR3 sequence: CASRRGGSSYNEQFF. The CDR3 DNA reads as TGCGCCAGCAGAAGAGGGGGTTCCTCCTACAATGAGCAGTTCTTC.

The chain recombines TRBV3-1 with TRBJ1-1; the match to TRBD1 covers 8 bases. CDR3 length: 16 amino acids. With V trimmed by 5 bases and J by 0 bases, 8 bases remained unmatched. Germline V gene sequence: CDR1 LGHDT, CDR2 YNNKEL (reference sequence). The DNA for the CDR3 is TGTGCCAGCAGCACCGACAGGGGACAGATGAACACTGAAGCTTTCTTT. Encoded protein: CASSTDRGQMNTEAFF.

The rearrangement uses TRBV18 and TRBJ2-7; TRBD1 aligns across 11 bases. The CDR3 is made up of 20 amino acids. From germline, CDR1 is KGHSH and CDR2 LQKENI. Trimming removed 1 base from V and 6 bases from J; junction bases left unmatched: 20. The CDR3 region has the DNA TGTGCCAGCTCACCACTGCATCCGGGTATGATACGGGACAGGGGGTTCGAGCAGTACTTC. Translating gives CASSPLHPGMIRDRGFEQYF.

This clonotype came up many times. The chain employs TRBV20-1 and TRBJ2-5, with 7 bases identical to TRBD2. CDR3 length: 16 residues. After removal of 6 bases from V and 2 bases from J, the junction contained 15 bases not matched to a gene. Germline V gene data show CDR1 as DFQATT and CDR2 as SNEGSKA (reference sequence). The CDR3 coding sequence is TGCAGTGCGAGCTCATCTAGCGGCCTTTTGCAAGAGACCCAGTACTTC. It encodes CSASSSSGLLQETQYF.

As regards this clonotype: Possible read error: a much larger clone is one base away. This rearrangement joins TRBV6-2 or TRBV6-3 to TRBJ1-1; D gene unclear. The germline V gene has CDR1 MNHEY and CDR2 SVGEGT. The CDR3 length is 11 residues. The DNA for the CDR3 is TGTGCCAGCAGTGAGAACACTGAAGCTCTCTTT. It specifies CASSENTEALF.

The chain has TRBV30 and TRBJ1-1; D ambiguous. The CDR3 is made up of 13 amino acids. Trimming pared 4 bases from V and 0 bases from J, leaving 9 bases between. CDR1 GTSNPN and CDR2 SVGIG come from the germline V gene (reference sequence). The DNA of the CDR3 is TGTGCCTGGATCCGGGCGCTGAACACTGAAGCTTTCTTT. This translates into CAWIRALNTEAFF.

This clonotype was found many times. The V and J genes are TRBV7-9 and TRBJ2-5; the D gene is possibly TRBD1 (6 bases). Germline V CDR1 and CDR2: SEHNR, FQNEAQ (reference sequence). V lost 4 bases and J 2 bases, leaving 17 bases between the germline ends. The CDR3 covers 16 residues. The chain's CDR3 is CASSSKTGEYQETQYF. Here the CDR3 DNA reads TGTGCCAGCAGCTCTAAGACAGGAGAATATCAAGAGACCCAGTACTTC.

This clonotype was detected a few times. V and J are TRBV7-9 and TRBJ2-2, with D possibly being TRBD1 (6 bases). Trimming left V 5 bases short and J 6 bases short, with 13 bases between. The CDR3 contains 14 residues. Germline CDR1 reads SEHNR; CDR2 reads FQNEAQ (reference sequence). Here the CDR3 reads CASSPTHRAGELFF. The CDR3 DNA sequence: TGTGCCAGCAGCCCGACGCACAGGGCCGGGGAGCTGTTTTTT. Full variable domain (missing parts from reference TRBV7-9 and TRBJ2-2): DTGVSQNPRHKITKRGQNVTFRCDPISEHNRLYWYRQTLGQGPEFLTYFQNEAQLEKSRLLSDRFSAERPKGSFSTLEIQRTEQGDSAMYLCASSPTHRAGELFFGEGSRLTVL.

As regards this clonotype: With a much larger clone just one base away, this may be a read error. The rearrangement uses TRBV11-2 and TRBJ1-5, with D tentatively TRBD1 (5 bases). Trimming removed 1 base at V and 4 bases at J, with 11 bases between. The V gene's germline CDR1 is SGHAT and CDR2 FQNNGV. CDR3 size: 15 residues. For the CDR3, the DNA is TGTGCCAGCAGCTTAGGAGGGGCGGGGAATCAGCCCCAGCATTTT. Translated, it gives CASSLGGAGNQPQHF. Looking up the rest from reference TRBV11-2 and TRBJ1-5 gives the full variable domain: EAGVAQSPRYKIIEKRQSVAFWCNPISGHATLYWYQQILGQGPKLLIQFQNNGVVDDSQLPKDRFSAERLKGVDSTLKIQPAKLEDSAVYLCASSLGGAGNQPQHFGDGTRLSIL.

Ten or more counts support this clonotype. The V gene is TRBV3-1, the J gene TRBJ1-6; 8 bases match TRBD1. CDR3 length: 17 residues. Germline V CDR1 and CDR2: LGHDT, YNNKEL (reference sequence). Germline trimming cut 2 bases from V and 8 bases from J; bases unmatched to any gene: 11. The CDR3 DNA is TGTGCCAGCAGCCAACCCCCAGGGAACAGGGGGTATTCACCCCTCCACTTT. It encodes CASSQPPGNRGYSPLHF.

This clonotype was observed at least ten times. The genes are TRBV2 and TRBJ1-6; D not resolved. Germline V lookup: CDR1 SNHLY, CDR2 FYNNEI. Trimming stripped 2 bases from V and 1 base from J, with 15 bases between. This CDR3 region has 18 residues. CDR3 nucleotide sequence: TGTGCCAGCAGTGAACGCCGGGTGATTTGGTCCTATAATTCACCCCTCCACTTT. The encoded protein is CASSERRVIWSYNSPLHF.

In this sample, this clonotype turned up many times. The chain recombines TRBV4-1 with TRBJ2-1; maybe TRBD1 (5 bases). CDR3 size: 14 residues. V was trimmed by 3 bases and J by 7 bases, leaving 13 bases between them. In germline, CDR1 is MGHRA, CDR2 YSYEKL. CDR3 in amino acids: CASSQGYQGNEQFF. The DNA for the CDR3 is TGCGCCAGCAGCCAGGGCTACCAGGGAAATGAGCAGTTCTTC.

This clonotype was recorded many times. The chain joins TRBV19 to TRBJ1-2, with TRBD1 identical over 7 bases. The CDR3 has 18 residues. Trimming at V came to 4 bases and at J to 0 bases, leaving 14 bases not matched to a gene. Germline CDR1 and CDR2: LNHDA and SQIVND (reference sequence). The CDR3: CASSSALLGQTANYGYTF. The CDR3 bases are TGTGCCAGTAGTAGTGCCCTCCTGGGACAGACCGCTAACTATGGCTACACCTTC.

This clonotype has a count of ten or more. V is TRBV19 and J is TRBJ1-3; no firm D call. The CDR3 spans 16 residues. CDR1 is LNHDA and CDR2 is SQIVND in the germline V gene (reference sequence). Trimming shortened V by 7 bases and J by 1 base, and 17 bases separated the two germline ends. The CDR3 DNA follows: TGTGCCAGTATCCGGACCCGGATAAGTTCTGGAAACACCATATATTTT. This translates into CASIRTRISSGNTIYF.

In this sample, this clonotype turned up many times. The chain combines TRBV7-2 with TRBJ1-6; TRBD1 agrees at 7 bases. Germline CDR1 reads SGHTA; CDR2 reads FQGNSA. This CDR3 has 16 amino acids. Trimming took 0 bases from V and 7 from J; bases not matched to a gene: 6. Here the CDR3 reads CASSLAGTEPNSPLHF. CDR3 DNA sequence: TGTGCCAGCAGCTTAGCCGGGACAGAACCAAATTCACCCCTCCACTTT.

Here the CDR3 DNA reads TGTGCCAGCAGTCCCGGGACTAGCTTTAGCACAGATACGCAGTATTTT. Translated, it gives CASSPGTSFSTDTQYF. The V and J genes are TRBV6-1 and TRBJ2-3; 9 positions agree with TRBD2. This CDR3 region has 16 residues. Germline lookup yields CDR1 MNHNS and CDR2 SASEGT. Losses at the gene ends were 5 bases for V and 0 bases for J; bases not matched to a gene: 6.

This chain joins TRBV7-9 and TRBJ1-5; TRBD1 is a possible D gene (5 bases). Per germline, CDR1 SEHNR and CDR2 FQNEAQ (reference sequence). The CDR3 runs to 15 residues. V lost 5 bases, J lost 0 bases, and 11 bases lay in between. The CDR3 bases are TGTGCCAGCAGCGGGGGGGGTAATAGCAATCAGCCCCAGCATTTT. This gives the protein CASSGGGNSNQPQHF. Looking up the rest from reference TRBV7-9 and TRBJ1-5 gives the full variable domain: DTGVSQNPRHKITKRGQNVTFRCDPISEHNRLYWYRQTLGQGPEFLTYFQNEAQLEKSRLLSDRFSAERPKGSFSTLEIQRTEQGDSAMYLCASSGGGNSNQPQHFGDGTRLSIL.

The sample holds many counts of this clonotype. V usage is TRBV27 and J usage is TRBJ1-5; no clear D gene. Germline V CDR1 and CDR2: MNHEY, SMNVEV (reference sequence). This CDR3 region has 15 residues. The V gene lost 5 bases and the J gene lost 2 bases, with 13 bases spanning the gap. The CDR3 region is CASSLFSSRNQPQHF. CDR3 DNA: TGTGCCAGCAGTCTCTTTTCCAGTCGCAATCAGCCCCAGCATTTT.